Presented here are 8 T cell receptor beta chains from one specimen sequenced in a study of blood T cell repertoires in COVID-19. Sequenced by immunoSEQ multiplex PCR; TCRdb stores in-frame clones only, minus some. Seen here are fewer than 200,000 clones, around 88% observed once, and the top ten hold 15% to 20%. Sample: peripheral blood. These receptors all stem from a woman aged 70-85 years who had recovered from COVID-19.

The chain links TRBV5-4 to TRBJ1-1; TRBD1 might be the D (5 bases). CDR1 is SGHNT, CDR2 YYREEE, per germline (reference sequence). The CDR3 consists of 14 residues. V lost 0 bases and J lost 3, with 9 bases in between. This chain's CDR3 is CASSLVGADTEAFF. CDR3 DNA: TGTGCCAGCAGCTTGGTTGGGGCGGACACTGAAGCTTTCTTT.

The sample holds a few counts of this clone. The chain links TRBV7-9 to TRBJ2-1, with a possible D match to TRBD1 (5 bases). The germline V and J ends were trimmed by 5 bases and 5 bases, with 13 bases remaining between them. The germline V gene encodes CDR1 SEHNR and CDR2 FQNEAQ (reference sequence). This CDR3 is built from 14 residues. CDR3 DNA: TGTGCCAGCAGCCCCGTGGGGCCCCACAATGAGCAGTTCTTC. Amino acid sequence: CASSPVGPHNEQFF.

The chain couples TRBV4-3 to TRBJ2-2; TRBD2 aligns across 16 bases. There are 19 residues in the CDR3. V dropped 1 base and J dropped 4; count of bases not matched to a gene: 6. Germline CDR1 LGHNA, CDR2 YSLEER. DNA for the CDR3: TGCGCCAGCAGCCAAGGGGGACTAGCGGGAGGGCGTGGCACCGGGGAGCTGTTTTTT. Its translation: CASSQGGLAGGRGTGELFF.

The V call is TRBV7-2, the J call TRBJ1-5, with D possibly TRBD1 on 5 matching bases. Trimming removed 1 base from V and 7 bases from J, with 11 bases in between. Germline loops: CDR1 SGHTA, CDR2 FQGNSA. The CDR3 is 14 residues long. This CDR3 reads CASSLGGAGQPQHF. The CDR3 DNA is TGTGCCAGCAGCTTAGGCGGGGCAGGCCAGCCCCAGCATTTT. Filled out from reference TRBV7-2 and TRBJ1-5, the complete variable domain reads GAGVSQSPSNKVTEKGKDVELRCDPISGHTALYWYRQSLGQGLEFLIYFQGNSAPDKSGLPSDRFSAERTGGSVSTLTIQRTQQEDSAVYLCASSLGGAGQPQHFGDGTRLSIL.

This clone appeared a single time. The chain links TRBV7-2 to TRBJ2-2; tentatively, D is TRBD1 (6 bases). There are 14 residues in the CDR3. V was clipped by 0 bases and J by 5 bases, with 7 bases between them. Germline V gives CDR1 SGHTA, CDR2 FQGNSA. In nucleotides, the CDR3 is TGTGCCAGCAGCTTAGCTAGGGGGACCGGGGAGCTGTTTTTT. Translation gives CASSLARGTGELFF.

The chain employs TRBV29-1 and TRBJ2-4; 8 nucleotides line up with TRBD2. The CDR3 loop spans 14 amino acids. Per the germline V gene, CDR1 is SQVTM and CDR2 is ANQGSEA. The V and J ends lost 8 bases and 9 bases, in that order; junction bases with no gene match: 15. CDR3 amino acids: CSTKGVAGSSIQYF. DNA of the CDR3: TGCAGCACCAAGGGGGTAGCGGGATCCAGCATTCAGTACTTC.

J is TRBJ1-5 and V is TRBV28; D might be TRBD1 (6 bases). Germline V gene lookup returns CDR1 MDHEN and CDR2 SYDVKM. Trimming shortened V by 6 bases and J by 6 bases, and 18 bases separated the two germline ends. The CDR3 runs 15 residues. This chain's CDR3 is CASSPKMLGAQPQHF. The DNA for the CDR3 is TGTGCCAGCAGCCCGAAAATGTTGGGGGCTCAGCCCCAGCATTTT.

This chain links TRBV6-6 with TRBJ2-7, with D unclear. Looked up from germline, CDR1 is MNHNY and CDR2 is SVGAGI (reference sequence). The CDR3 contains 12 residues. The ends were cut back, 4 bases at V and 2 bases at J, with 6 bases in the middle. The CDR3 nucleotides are TGTGCCAGCAGTTCGTCCGCCTACGAGCAGTACTTC. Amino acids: CASSSSAYEQYF.